Below, 20 T cell receptor beta chains from the same sample are listed, as sequenced in a study of cytomegalovirus exposure and HLA in healthy donors. Vbeta (60) and Jbeta (13) primers were used in the PCR. The table came from immunoSEQ multiplex PCR; TCRdb's copy has only in-frame clones and leaves some out. This sample has approximately 160,000 clones, with roughly 75% found just once. Material for sequencing was PBMCs. These receptor sequences come from a male donor in good health and CMV-seronegative.

The rearrangement links TRBV9 to TRBJ1-1, with 10 bases that match TRBD1. J lost 8 bases, V lost 0 bases, and 4 bases had no gene match. Germline V gene data show CDR1 as SGDLS and CDR2 as YYNGEE. The CDR3 sequence is 14 residues long. The CDR3 protein is CASSVGQGAAEAFF. The CDR3 DNA reads TGTGCCAGCAGCGTAGGACAGGGGGCTGCGGAAGCTTTCTTT. Together with reference TRBV9 and TRBJ1-1, the CDR3 gives the full variable domain: DSGVTQTPKHLITATGQRVTLRCSPRSGDLSVYWYQQSLDQGLQFLIQYYNGEERAKGNILERFSAQQFPDLHSELNLSSLELGDSALYFCASSVGQGAAEAFFGQGTRLTVV.

V gene TRBV4-1 combines with J gene TRBJ2-5; 11 bases align to TRBD1. The end of the DNA aligns better with TRBJ2-7, so the J call may be wrong. In germline, CDR1 is MGHRA, CDR2 YSYEKL. This CDR3 region has 16 residues. DNA of the CDR3: TGCGCCAGCAGCCAAGCAGGACAGGGGGCGTCCTACGAGCAGTACTTC. It yields the protein CASSQAGQGASYEQYF.

This chain links TRBV19 with TRBJ2-3; a possible D gene is TRBD1 (6 bases). Deletions cut 6 bases from V and 2 bases from J, with 12 bases between. This CDR3 spans 14 amino acids. CDR1 and CDR2 from the germline V gene are LNHDA and SQIVND (reference sequence). The CDR3 sequence is CASSFGQPTDTQYF. In DNA form, the CDR3 reads TGTGCCAGTAGCTTCGGACAGCCCACAGATACGCAGTATTTT.

V and J are TRBV27 and TRBJ2-3; 7 bases agree with TRBD2. Per the germline V gene, CDR1 is MNHEY and CDR2 is SMNVEV (reference sequence). Trimming took 3 bases from V and 4 from J; bases not matched to a gene: 7. The CDR3 extends over 15 amino acids. For the CDR3, the DNA is TGTGCCAGCAGTTTCGCGGGGGTTTTCCCAGATACGCAGTATTTT. Encoded protein: CASSFAGVFPDTQYF.

V gene TRBV20-1 combines with J gene TRBJ1-2; 7 bases fit TRBD1. The trim removed 8 bases at V and 3 bases at J, leaving 3 bases unmatched. The CDR3 sequence is 11 residues long. The V gene's germline CDR1 is DFQATT and CDR2 SNEGSKA (reference sequence). CDR3 loop: CSSDRDYGYTF. CDR3 coding DNA: TGCAGTAGCGACAGGGACTATGGCTACACCTTC.

This clone appeared a single time. This chain connects TRBV6-5 to TRBJ2-1; 10 nucleotides match TRBD2. This CDR3 has 15 residues. Germline V gives CDR1 MNHEY, CDR2 SVGAGI. V lost 3 bases to trimming and J lost 6 bases; unmatched junction nucleotides: 5. CDR3 protein: CASSYLSGRANEQFF. CDR3 sequence (DNA): TGTGCCAGCAGTTATCTGAGCGGGAGGGCCAATGAGCAGTTCTTC.

There are a few counts of this clone. In DNA form, the CDR3 reads TGCGCCAGCAGCTTGGCTTTCCCAGGGGCAGGAAACACTGAAGCTTTCTTT. This translates into CASSLAFPGAGNTEAFF. V is TRBV5-1 and J is TRBJ1-1, with TRBD1 as a possible D gene (6 bases). Germline values: CDR1 SGHRS, CDR2 YFSETQ. The length of the CDR3 is 17 residues. The V and J ends lost 0 bases and 2 bases respectively, with 17 bases between them.

J is TRBJ1-1 and V is TRBV2; D ambiguous. V was shortened by 4 bases and J by 0 bases, with 9 bases between the two germline ends. The CDR3 loop spans 14 amino acids. Germline V lookup: CDR1 SNHLY, CDR2 FYNNEI. CDR3 region: CASSVQVMNTEAFF. The CDR3 coding sequence is TGTGCCAGCAGTGTGCAGGTGATGAACACTGAAGCTTTCTTT.

This chain links TRBV5-1 with TRBJ2-2; 8 bases match TRBD2. CDR3 length: 15 residues. The V and J ends lost 0 bases and 4 bases, in that order; junction bases with no gene match: 2. Germline V gene lookup returns CDR1 SGHRS and CDR2 YFSETQ. CDR3 sequence reads: CASSLATSGTGELFF. Written as DNA, the CDR3 is TGCGCCAGCAGCTTGGCCACTAGCGGCACCGGGGAGCTGTTTTTT.

Only a few counts were recorded for this clone. V and J are TRBV28 and TRBJ2-1; D is possibly TRBD2 (7 bases). This CDR3 contains 15 residues. Between the trimmed V and J ends, which lost 2 bases and 5 bases, there was a span of 13 bases. The germline V gene has CDR1 MDHEN and CDR2 SYDVKM. The CDR3, as DNA: TGTGCCAGCAGTTTAGCGGGAGAGGGGGACAATGAGCAGTTCTTC. The encoded protein is CASSLAGEGDNEQFF.

In its sample, this clone was seen once. The chain links TRBV5-1 to TRBJ2-7; a possible D gene is TRBD2 (6 bases). Germline CDR1 reads SGHRS; CDR2 reads YFSETQ. Trimming pared 3 bases from V and 2 bases from J, leaving 15 bases between. The CDR3 spans 15 residues. The CDR3 nucleotides read TGCGCCAGCAGCTGGGACGCCGGCGGGGCCTACGAGCAGTACTTC. Protein: CASSWDAGGAYEQYF.

The rearrangement uses TRBV7-6 and TRBJ2-7, with D unresolved. CDR1 SGHVS and CDR2 FNYEAQ come from the germline V gene. With 4 bases removed from V and 2 bases from J, the gap between germline ends came to 12 bases. This CDR3 is 14 amino acids long. CDR3 sequence: CASSSTQSTYEQYF. In nucleotides, the CDR3 is TGTGCCAGCAGCTCGACACAGAGTACCTACGAGCAGTACTTC.

The rearrangement joins TRBV5-5 to TRBJ2-7; 7 positions agree with TRBD2. Unmatched junction bases numbered 3, after V lost 7 bases and J lost 2 bases. Germline V CDR1 and CDR2: SGHKS, YYEKEE (reference sequence). The CDR3 covers 12 residues. The CDR3 sequence: CASSRGAYEQYF. In nucleotides, the CDR3 is TGTGCCAGCTCTCGGGGGGCCTACGAGCAGTACTTC. Together with reference TRBV5-5 and TRBJ2-7, the CDR3 gives the full variable domain: DAGVTQSPTHLIKTRGQQVTLRCSPISGHKSVSWYQQVLGQGPQFIFQYYEKEERGRGNFPDRFSARQFPNYSSELNVNALLLGDSALYLCASSRGAYEQYFGPGTRLTVT.

This clone has a handful of counts. V usage is TRBV7-7 and J usage is TRBJ1-4; D is unclear. This CDR3 region has 15 residues. V dropped 5 bases and J dropped 4 bases, with 14 bases sitting between them. CDR1 SSHAT and CDR2 FNYEAQ come from the germline V gene (reference sequence). This CDR3 reads CASSDTENLNEKLFF. In nucleotides, the CDR3 is TGTGCCAGCAGCGATACGGAGAATCTTAATGAAAAACTGTTTTTT.

This clone was detected a few times. The chain joins TRBV5-4 to TRBJ2-3; 8 positions match TRBD1. Germline V gene data show CDR1 as SGHNT and CDR2 as YYREEE (reference sequence). Unmatched junction bases numbered 8, after V lost 4 bases and J lost 4 bases. The CDR3 has 15 amino acids. The CDR3 sequence: CASSPRAGGSDTQYF. DNA of the CDR3: TGTGCCAGCAGCCCGAGAGCAGGGGGCTCAGATACGCAGTATTTT.

The rearrangement joins TRBV6-6 to TRBJ2-5; 7 bases agree with TRBD1. The J segment lost 1 base and the V segment lost 6 bases, leaving 5 bases of the junction unmatched. This CDR3 is 14 amino acids long. Germline V CDR1 and CDR2: MNHNY, SVGAGI (reference sequence). The CDR3 loop reads CASRPPGGQETQYF. Written as DNA, the CDR3 is TGTGCCAGCAGGCCCCCAGGGGGCCAAGAGACCCAGTACTTC.

The V call is TRBV5-4, the J call TRBJ1-2; D possibly corresponds to TRBD1 (6 bases). Germline lookup yields CDR1 SGHNT and CDR2 YYREEE (reference sequence). Trimming took 3 bases from V and 5 from J, leaving 8 bases between them. There are 12 residues in the CDR3. The chain's CDR3 is CASSWDTYGYTF. As DNA, the CDR3 is TGTGCCAGCAGCTGGGACACGTATGGCTACACCTTC. The full variable domain, completed using reference TRBV5-4 and TRBJ1-2, is ETGVTQSPTHLIKTRGQQVTLRCSSQSGHNTVSWYQQALGQGPQFIFQYYREEENGRGNFPPRFSGLQFPNYSSELNVNALELDDSALYLCASSWDTYGYTFGSGTRLTVV.

The rearrangement uses TRBV7-2 and TRBJ2-1; 8 bases line up with TRBD2. CDR3 length: 18 amino acids. V trimming: 2 bases; J trimming: 6 bases; junction bases outside the gene matches: 15. Per germline, CDR1 SGHTA and CDR2 FQGNSA. This chain's CDR3 is CASSLSAGAGGMGNEQFF. The CDR3, as DNA: TGTGCCAGCAGCTTATCGGCGGGGGCGGGAGGAATGGGCAATGAGCAGTTCTTC.

This clone was recorded only once. This chain links TRBV27 with TRBJ2-7; TRBD1 matches at 7 bases. V shed 5 bases, J shed 6 bases, and the junction held 13 bases outside the gene matches. Per the germline V gene, CDR1 is MNHEY and CDR2 is SMNVEV (reference sequence). This CDR3 is 15 amino acids long. The CDR3 coding sequence is TGTGCCAGCAGTCCCATATGGGACAGCTTCTCCGAGCAGTACTTC. As protein: CASSPIWDSFSEQYF.

This clone was counted only a few times. The chain employs TRBV11-2 and TRBJ2-1, with TRBD2 matching over 9 bases. This CDR3 spans 15 amino acids. V lost 4 bases to trimming and J lost 4 bases; unmatched junction nucleotides: 5. Looked up from germline, CDR1 is SGHAT and CDR2 is FQNNGV. The CDR3 region has the DNA TGTGCCAGCAGCTCCACTAGCGGGCCTTACAATGAGCAGTTCTTC. As protein: CASSSTSGPYNEQFF.